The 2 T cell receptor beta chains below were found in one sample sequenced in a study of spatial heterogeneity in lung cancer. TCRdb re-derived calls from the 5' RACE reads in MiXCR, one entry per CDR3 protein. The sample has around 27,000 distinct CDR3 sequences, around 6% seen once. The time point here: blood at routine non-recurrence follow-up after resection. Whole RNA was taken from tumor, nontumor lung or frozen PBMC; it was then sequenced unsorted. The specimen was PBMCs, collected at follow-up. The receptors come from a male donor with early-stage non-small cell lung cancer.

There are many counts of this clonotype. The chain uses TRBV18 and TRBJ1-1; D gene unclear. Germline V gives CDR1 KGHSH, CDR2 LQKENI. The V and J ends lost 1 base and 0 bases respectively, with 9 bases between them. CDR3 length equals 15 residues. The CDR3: CASSPRLPVNTEAFF. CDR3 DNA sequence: TGTGCCAGCTCACCACGCTTGCCAGTGAACACTGAAGCTTTCTTT. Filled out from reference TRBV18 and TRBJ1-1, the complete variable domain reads NAGVMQNPRHLVRRRGQEARLRCSPMKGHSHVYWYRQLPEEGLKFMVYLQKENIIDESGMPKERFSAEFPKEGPSILRIQQVVRGDSAAYFCASSPRLPVNTEAFFGQGTRLTVV.

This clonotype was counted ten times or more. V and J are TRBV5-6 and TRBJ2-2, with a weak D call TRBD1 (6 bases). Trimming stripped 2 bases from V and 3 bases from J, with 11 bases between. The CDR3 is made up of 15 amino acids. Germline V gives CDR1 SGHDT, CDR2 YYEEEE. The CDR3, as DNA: TGTGCCAGCAGCTTAGGGGGATTATACACCGGGGAGCTGTTTTTT. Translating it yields CASSLGGLYTGELFF.